This TCR beta chain is drawn from a study of T cells in localized non-small cell lung cancer. Overall study results and limits: Turning up in adjacent lung were a median approximately 58 of the top 100 tumor clones. The study linked higher blood T cell density to longer overall survival. T cell clonality was highest in uninvolved adjacent lung, above tumor.

Here immunoSEQ multiplex PCR was the method, and the copy in TCRdb shows in-frame clones only, minus some. Of 25,000 to 35,000 clones listed, around 93% are singletons. Remarks on this clone: The antigen remains undetermined.

Looked up from germline, CDR1 is SGHTA and CDR2 is FQGTGA. The CDR3 is 17 residues long. J was trimmed by 0 bases and V by 3 bases; bases with no gene match: 7. The sequencing here drew on PBMCs, taken before any cancer treatment. The TCR sequence derives from a man between 35 and 75 years old with stage II lung adenocarcinoma. The chain links TRBV7-3 to TRBJ2-2; the match to TRBD1 covers 7 bases. The CDR3 reads CASSFQKGAANTGELFF. The CDR3 DNA follows: TGTGCCAGCAGCTTTCAGAAGGGGGCCGCGAACACCGGGGAGCTGTTTTTT.